These 6 T cell receptor beta chains share one sample of origin, sequenced in a study of CXCR3-negative and CXCR3-positive naive CD8 T cells. UMI-tagged TRB cDNA libraries were built via 5' RACE. From the 5' RACE reads, TCRdb lists one entry per CDR3 protein and no DNA. This sample's clone table lists approximately 41,000 distinct CDR3 sequences. Sequenced: memory CD8+ T cells from blood. The origin of the receptors is a human donor in good health. Some clones in this sample may be carry-over from other donors' samples.

The chain couples TRBV29-1 to TRBJ1-2; checking the TCRdb D call of TRBD1 is not possible without DNA. Germline V gives CDR1 SQVTM, CDR2 ANQGSEA. This CDR3 is built from 13 residues. The CDR3 region is CSVEGGQAYGYTF.

The rearrangement joins TRBV4-2 to TRBJ1-2; there is no DNA to check the TCRdb D call of TRBD1. Germline loops: CDR1 LGHNA, CDR2 YNFKEQ. The length of the CDR3 is 18 residues. This CDR3 reads CASSQRDRGQWANYGYTF.

V and J are TRBV29-1 and TRBJ1-2; TCRdb names TRBD1, which stays unverified in the absence of DNA. Germline V gene sequence: CDR1 SQVTM, CDR2 ANQGSEA. This CDR3 has 11 amino acids. This CDR3 is CSVPWADGYTF.

The J gene is TRBJ2-7, the V gene TRBV4-1; the D call from TCRdb, TRBD1, cannot be confirmed without DNA. The length of the CDR3 is 15 residues. CDR1 is MGHRA, CDR2 YSYEKL, per germline. The chain's CDR3 is CASSIGTGVTYEQYF.

The rearrangement links TRBV27 to TRBJ2-1; TCRdb calls TRBD1, which cannot be checked without DNA. Per the germline V gene, CDR1 is MNHEY and CDR2 is SMNVEV (reference sequence). The CDR3 is made up of 14 amino acids. The CDR3 sequence is CASRRQGAQNEQFF.

The chain couples TRBV12-3 or TRBV12-4 to TRBJ1-1. CDR3 size: 14 residues. CDR3 in amino acids: CASSSLRPNTEAFF.